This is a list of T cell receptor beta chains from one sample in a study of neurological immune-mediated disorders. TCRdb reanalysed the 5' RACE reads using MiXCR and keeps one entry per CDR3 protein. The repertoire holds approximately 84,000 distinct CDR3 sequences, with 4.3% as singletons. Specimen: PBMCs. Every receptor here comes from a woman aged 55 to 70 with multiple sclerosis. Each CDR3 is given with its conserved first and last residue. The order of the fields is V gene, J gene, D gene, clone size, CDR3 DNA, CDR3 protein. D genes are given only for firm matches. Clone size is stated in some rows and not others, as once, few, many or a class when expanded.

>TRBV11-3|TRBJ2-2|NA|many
TGTGCCAGCAGTTCACAGGGACATGCCACCGGGGAGCTGTTTTTT
CASSSQGHATGELFF
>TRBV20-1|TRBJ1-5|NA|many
TGCAGTGCTAGTAGGGCTAGCGGCCGCGCGAATCAGCCCCAGCATTTT
CSASRASGRANQPQHF
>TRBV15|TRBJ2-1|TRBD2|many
TGTGCCACCAGCAGAGATCATCCGGGGGGAGGATACAATGAGCAGTTCTTC
CATSRDHPGGGYNEQFF
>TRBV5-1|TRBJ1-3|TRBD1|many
TGCGCCAGCAGGCCCGGGACAGGGGGCCCGCGCACCATATATTTT
CASRPGTGGPRTIYF
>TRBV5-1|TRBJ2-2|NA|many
TGCGCCAGCAGCTTGGAAGTCTCGGGGTACAGGGCGGGGACCGGGGAGCTGTTTTTT
CASSLEVSGYRAGTGELFF
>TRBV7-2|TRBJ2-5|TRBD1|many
TGTGCCAGCAGCTGGGGACAGGGGGCTGTGGAGACCCAGTACTTC
CASSWGQGAVETQYF
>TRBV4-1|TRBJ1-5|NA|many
TGCGCCAGCAGCCACCACGACTCTCCGGCCAGCAATCAGCCCCAGCATTTT
CASSHHDSPASNQPQHF
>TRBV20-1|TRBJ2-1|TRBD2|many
TGCAGTGCTAGAGAACGAGCGGGGGACCTCAACAATGAGCAGTTCTTC
CSARERAGDLNNEQFF
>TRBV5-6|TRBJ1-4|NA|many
TGTGCCAGCAGCTTTCGCGCCAGTTTTAATGAAAAACTGTTTTTT
CASSFRASFNEKLFF
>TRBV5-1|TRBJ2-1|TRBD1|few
TGCGCCAGCGCGACAGGGCTCTACAATGAGCAGTTCTTC
CASATGLYNEQFF
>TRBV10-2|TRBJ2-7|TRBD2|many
TGCGCCAGCAGGGAAAATAGCGGGGGGCCCTACGAGCAGTACTTC
CASRENSGGPYEQYF
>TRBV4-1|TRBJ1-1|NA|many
TGCGCCAGCAGCCAAGAGGAAGGAGGAGGGCACACTGAAGCTTTCTTT
CASSQEEGGGHTEAFF
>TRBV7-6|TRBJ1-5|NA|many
TGTGCCAGCAGCTTAGATGGGGCTAGCAATCAGCCCCAGCATTTT
CASSLDGASNQPQHF
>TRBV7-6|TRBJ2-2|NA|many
TGTGCCAGCAGCCCAACAGGTCCCACCGGGGAGCTGTTTTTT
CASSPTGPTGELFF
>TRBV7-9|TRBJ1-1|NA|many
TGTGCCAGCAACCGGATGGGAAAGAACACTGAAGCTTTCTTT
CASNRMGKNTEAFF
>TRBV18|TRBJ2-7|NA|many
TGTGCCAGCTCGCCGGACCTCGACGAGCAGTACTTC
CASSPDLDEQYF
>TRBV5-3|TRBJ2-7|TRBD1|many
TGTGCCAGAAGCAAACGGGACAGCCTCCTAGTCGAGCAGTACTTC
CARSKRDSLLVEQYF
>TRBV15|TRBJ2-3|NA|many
TGTGCCACCAGCCCTCTAGGACAGCGGAGCACAGATACGCAGTATTTT
CATSPLGQRSTDTQYF
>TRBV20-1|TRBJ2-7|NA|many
TGCAGTGCTAGTATGTCTTTAGGGGGAATGGAGGAGCAGTACTTC
CSASMSLGGMEEQYF
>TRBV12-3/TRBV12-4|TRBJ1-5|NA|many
TGTGCCAGCAGTTTAATTAGCAATCAGCCCCAGCATTTT
CASSLISNQPQHF
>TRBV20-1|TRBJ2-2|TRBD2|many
TGCAGTGCTAGACGACTAGCGCCCTTCACCGGGGAGCTGTTTTTT
CSARRLAPFTGELFF
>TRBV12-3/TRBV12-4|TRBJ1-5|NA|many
TGTGCCAGCAGTTTATCTGGGGAATCTTCCAGTCAGCCCCAGCATTTT
CASSLSGESSSQPQHF
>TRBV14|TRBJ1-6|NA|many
TGTGCCAGCAGCCAAGAAGGGACCATCAATTCACCCCTCCACTTT
CASSQEGTINSPLHF
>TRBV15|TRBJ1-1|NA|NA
TGTGCCACCAGCAGAGGGGACTCGTCTAAGGGGTTTTTT
CATSRGDSSKGFF
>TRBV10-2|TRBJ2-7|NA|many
TGCGCCAGCAGTGAGTCGGCTGGAAGTGCCTACGAGCAGTACTTC
CASSESAGSAYEQYF
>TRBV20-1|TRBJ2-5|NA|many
TGCAGTGCCCGGAATATCAACCAAGAGACCCAGTACTTC
CSARNINQETQYF
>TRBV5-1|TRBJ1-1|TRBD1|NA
TGCGCCAGCAGCTGGGGGACAGGGTGGAACACTGAAGCTTTCTTT
CASSWGTGWNTEAFF
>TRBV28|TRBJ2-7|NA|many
TGTGCCAGCAGTTTACGTGGATCTCCGACCTACGAGCAGTACTTC
CASSLRGSPTYEQYF
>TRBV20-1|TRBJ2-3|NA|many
TGCAGTGCTCAGGGAGGGGGGCGGACAGATACGCAGTATTTT
CSAQGGGRTDTQYF
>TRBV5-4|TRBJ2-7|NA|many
TGTGCCAGCAGTAGTCCTCCCCAGTACGAGCAGTACTTC
CASSSPPQYEQYF
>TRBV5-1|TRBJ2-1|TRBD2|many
TGCGCCAGCAGCTTGGCGGGGGGGGTGTACAATGAGCAGTTCTTC
CASSLAGGVYNEQFF
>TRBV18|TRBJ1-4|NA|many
TGTGCCAGCTCACCAAGTCCTAATGAAAAACTGTTTTTT
CASSPSPNEKLFF
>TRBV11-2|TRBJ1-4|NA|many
TGTGCCAGCAGCTTAGGACAGGCGAATGAAAAACTGTTTTTT
CASSLGQANEKLFF
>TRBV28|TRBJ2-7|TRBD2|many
TGTGCCAGCAGTTTCGCACTAGCGGGGCTCTCCTACGAGCAGTACTTC
CASSFALAGLSYEQYF
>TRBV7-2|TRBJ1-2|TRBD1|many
TGTGCCAGCAGCTTAGTCGGGACAGGGGGTCATGGCTACACCTTC
CASSLVGTGGHGYTF
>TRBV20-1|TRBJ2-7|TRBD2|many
TGCAGTGCTAGACGAACGCGACTAGCGGGGGGCGATGAGCAGTACTTC
CSARRTRLAGGDEQYF
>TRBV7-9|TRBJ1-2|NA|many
TGTGCCAGCAGCTTAGCGTCAGGGGCCTATGGCTACACCTTC
CASSLASGAYGYTF
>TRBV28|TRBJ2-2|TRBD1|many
TGTGCCAGCAGTACGCCGGGACAGGGGGCTTTAAGGGAGCTGTTTTTT
CASSTPGQGALRELFF
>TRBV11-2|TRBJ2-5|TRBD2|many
TGTGCCAGCAGCCCCCGGACTAGCGGGGGGCGGGAGACCCAGTACTTC
CASSPRTSGGRETQYF
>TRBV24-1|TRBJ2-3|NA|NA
TGTGCCTCCGGGGGCCTTGGCACAGATACGCAGTATTTT
CASGGLGTDTQYF
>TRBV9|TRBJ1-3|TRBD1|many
TGTGCCAGCAGCCAGACAGGGAACTCTGGAAACACCATATATTTT
CASSQTGNSGNTIYF
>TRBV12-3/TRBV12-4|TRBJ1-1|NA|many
TGTGCCAGCAGCCCCTTGAAGAGCCGAAACACTGAAGCTTTCTTT
CASSPLKSRNTEAFF
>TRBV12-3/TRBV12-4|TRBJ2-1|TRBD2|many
TGTGCCAGCAGCCCGGGACTAGCGGGAGGCAATGAGCAGTTCTTC
CASSPGLAGGNEQFF
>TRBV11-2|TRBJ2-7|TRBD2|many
TGTGCCAGCAGCTTAGTCCGGGGGGGTGGGCAGTACTTC
CASSLVRGGGQYF
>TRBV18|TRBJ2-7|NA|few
TGTGCCAGCTCACCCCTGGGTTCGCAGATTTCCTACGAGCAGTACTTC
CASSPLGSQISYEQYF
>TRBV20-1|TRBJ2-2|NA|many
TGCAGTGTGAGGGCGAACACCGGGGAGCTGTTTTTT
CSVRANTGELFF
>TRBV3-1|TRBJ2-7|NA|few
TGTGCCAGCAGCCAGGACGCAGCAGGGGCGTCTTACGAGCAGTACTTC
CASSQDAAGASYEQYF
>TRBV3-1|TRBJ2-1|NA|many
TGTGCCAGCAGTCCCGACAAAACCTACAATGAGCAGTTCTTC
CASSPDKTYNEQFF
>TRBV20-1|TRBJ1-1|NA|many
TGCAGTGCTAGGGGTCAAGTGGTAGGAACTGAAGCTTTCTTT
CSARGQVVGTEAFF